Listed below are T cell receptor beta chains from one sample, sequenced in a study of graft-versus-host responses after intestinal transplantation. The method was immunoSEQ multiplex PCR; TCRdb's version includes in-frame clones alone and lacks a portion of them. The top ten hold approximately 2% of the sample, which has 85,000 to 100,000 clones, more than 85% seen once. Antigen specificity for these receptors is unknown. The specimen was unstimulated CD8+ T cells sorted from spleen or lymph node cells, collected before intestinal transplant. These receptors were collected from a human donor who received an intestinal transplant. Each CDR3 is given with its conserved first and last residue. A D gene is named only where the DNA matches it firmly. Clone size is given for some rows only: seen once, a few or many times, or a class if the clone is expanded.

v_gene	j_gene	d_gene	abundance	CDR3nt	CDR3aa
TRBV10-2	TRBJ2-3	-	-	TGCGCCAGCAGTGAGGGCGGAGCTTACACAGATACGCAGTATTTT	CASSEGGAYTDTQYF
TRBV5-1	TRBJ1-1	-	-	TGCGCCAGCAGCGTCCAGGTGAACACTGAAGCTTTCTTT	CASSVQVNTEAFF
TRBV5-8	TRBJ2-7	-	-	TGTGCCAGCAGCTTGGAGGCGGTCGTCGCTAACGAGCAGTACTTC	CASSLEAVVANEQYF
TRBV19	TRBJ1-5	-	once	TGTGCCAGTAGTATGGCGCTAGGGGACAATCAGCCCCAGCATTTT	CASSMALGDNQPQHF
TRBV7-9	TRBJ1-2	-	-	TGTGCCAGCAGCTTAGCCCGGGGGAGGACCTCTAACTATGGCTACACCTTC	CASSLARGRTSNYGYTF
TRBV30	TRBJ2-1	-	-	TGTGCCTTAAGCCACAGGGGGAGGGAAGAGCAGTTCTTC	CALSHRGREEQFF
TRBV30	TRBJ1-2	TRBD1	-	TGTGCCTGGAGGTTAGGGACAGGGGTTTCTCCTAACTATGGCTACACCTTC	CAWRLGTGVSPNYGYTF
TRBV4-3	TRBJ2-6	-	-	TGCGCCAGCAGCCAGGTTACAGCTTGGGCCAACGTCCTGACTTTC	CASSQVTAWANVLTF
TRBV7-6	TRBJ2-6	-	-	TGTGCCAGCAGCGAAAGCCCACTGGGGGCCAACGTCCTGACTTTC	CASSESPLGANVLTF
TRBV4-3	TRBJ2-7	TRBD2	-	TGCGCCAGCAGCCAAGCCCGGGGCGGGGGGCACGAGCAGTACTTC	CASSQARGGGHEQYF
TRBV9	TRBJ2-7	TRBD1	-	TGTGCCAGCAGCGCCGGGACAGAGTCCTACGAGCAGTACTTC	CASSAGTESYEQYF
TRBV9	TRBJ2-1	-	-	TGTGCCAGCAGCGTAAGGGGGGGCGGCGGCAATGAGCAGTTCTTC	CASSVRGGGGNEQFF